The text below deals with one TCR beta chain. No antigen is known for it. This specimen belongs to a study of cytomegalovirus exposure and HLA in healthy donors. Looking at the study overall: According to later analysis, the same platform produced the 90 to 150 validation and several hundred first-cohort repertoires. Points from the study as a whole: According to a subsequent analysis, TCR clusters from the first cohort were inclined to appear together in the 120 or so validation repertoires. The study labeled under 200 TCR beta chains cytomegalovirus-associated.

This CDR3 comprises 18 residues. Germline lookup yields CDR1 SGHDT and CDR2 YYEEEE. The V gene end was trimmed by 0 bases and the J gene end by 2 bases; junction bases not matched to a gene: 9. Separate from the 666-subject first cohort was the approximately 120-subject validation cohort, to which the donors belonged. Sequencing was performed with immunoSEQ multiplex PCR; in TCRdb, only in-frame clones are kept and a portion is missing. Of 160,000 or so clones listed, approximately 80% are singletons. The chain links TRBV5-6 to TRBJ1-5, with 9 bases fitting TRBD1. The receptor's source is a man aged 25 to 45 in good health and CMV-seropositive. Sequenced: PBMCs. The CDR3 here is CASSLVGTGRGGNQPQHF. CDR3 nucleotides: TGTGCCAGCAGCTTGGTGGGGACAGGGAGGGGTGGCAATCAGCCCCAGCATTTT.